This TCR beta chain was recovered during a study of blood T cell repertoires in COVID-19. The germline gives CDR1 SNHLY, CDR2 FYNNEI. V lost 0 bases and J lost 7, with 12 bases in between. This CDR3 is built from 14 residues. Profiled with immunoSEQ multiplex PCR; TCRdb holds only in-frame clones, not every one. The profile covers 180,000 or so clones, with 86% appearing a single time and approximately 8% taken by the ten largest. Sequencing was carried out using peripheral blood. The receptor comes from a man aged 60 to 69 with acute or convalescent COVID-19. The chain joins TRBV2 to TRBJ2-5; D is unresolved. In DNA, the CDR3 is TGTGCCAGCAGTGAAGCACGAGGCTTCCGGACCCAGTACTTC. Encoded protein: CASSEARGFRTQYF.